A single sample gave rise to the 27 T cell receptor beta chains below, sequenced in a study of T cells in localized non-small cell lung cancer. Assay: immunoSEQ multiplex PCR; the TCRdb copy retains only in-frame clones and omits some. The sample holds some 90,000 clones, 80% to 90% seen once. Sequenced here: peripheral blood, sampled before any cancer treatment. The receptors derive from a man between 40 and 75 years old with stage I squamous cell lung carcinoma.

V and J are TRBV5-5 and TRBJ2-7, with D hard to call. The germline V and J ends were trimmed by 0 bases and 0 bases, with 13 bases remaining between them. The germline V gene encodes CDR1 SGHKS and CDR2 YYEKEE (reference sequence). The CDR3 sequence is 16 residues long. The CDR3 spells CASSLVRTLSSYEQYF. The CDR3 region has the DNA TGTGCCAGCAGCTTGGTGCGGACGTTGAGCTCCTACGAGCAGTACTTC.

The V gene is TRBV6-1, the J gene TRBJ1-1, with unresolved D. V dropped 4 bases and J dropped 4 bases, with 19 bases sitting between them. This CDR3 spans 16 amino acids. Germline-derived CDR1 and CDR2 are MNHNS and SASEGT. The CDR3 here is CASSVLSSNVGTEAFF. As DNA, the CDR3 is TGTGCCAGCAGTGTATTAAGTTCTAACGTGGGCACTGAAGCTTTCTTT.

The chain combines TRBV5-6 with TRBJ2-7; a weak D match, TRBD1 (6 bases). The length of the CDR3 is 14 residues. Between the trimmed V and J ends, which lost 5 bases and 2 bases, there was a span of 14 bases. The germline V gene encodes CDR1 SGHDT and CDR2 YYEEEE. CDR3 DNA sequence: TGTGCCAGCAGTTGGGGCGGACAGACCTACGAGCAGTACTTC. It specifies CASSWGGQTYEQYF.

This clone is a singleton in its sample. The chain uses TRBV18 and TRBJ1-2, with 11 bases identical to TRBD1. After removal of 3 bases from V and 4 bases from J, the junction contained 7 bases not matched to a gene. The CDR3 extends over 16 amino acids. Per the germline V gene, CDR1 is KGHSH and CDR2 is LQKENI. This chain's CDR3 is CASSPTNGQGAYGYTF. The CDR3 bases are TGTGCCAGCTCACCCACTAATGGACAGGGGGCCTATGGCTACACCTTC.

The chain couples TRBV10-3 to TRBJ1-5; 9 nucleotides agree with TRBD1. The CDR3 has 15 amino acids. V was pared by 10 bases and J by 3 bases, with 10 bases of the junction left unmatched. From germline, CDR1 is ENHRY and CDR2 SYGVKD. The CDR3 region is CATQRGQGDNQPQHF. The CDR3 nucleotides are TGTGCCACGCAAAGGGGACAGGGAGACAATCAGCCCCAGCATTTT.

The V call is TRBV28, the J call TRBJ1-2; no firm D call. CDR3 size: 11 residues. Germline assignment: CDR1 MDHEN and CDR2 SYDVKM. Trimming removed 2 bases at V and 5 bases at J, with 3 bases between. In DNA form, the CDR3 reads TGTGCCAGCAGTTTACGATATGGCTACACCTTC. Residues: CASSLRYGYTF.

V and J are TRBV29-1 and TRBJ1-2; TRBD1 matches 7 bases. CDR1 is SQVTM, CDR2 ANQGSEA, per germline. V was pared by 5 bases and J by 6 bases, with 6 bases of the junction left unmatched. This CDR3 region has 12 residues. CDR3 coding DNA: TGCAGCGTTTCGCAGGGGGAAGATGGCTACACCTTC. Encoded protein: CSVSQGEDGYTF.

V usage is TRBV27 and J usage is TRBJ1-2; D is possibly TRBD1 (6 bases). Germline V CDR1 and CDR2: MNHEY, SMNVEV (reference sequence). V lost 6 bases to trimming and J lost 2 bases, with 10 bases between them. CDR3 length: 13 amino acids. CDR3 sequence: CASSPTGNYGYTF. CDR3 coding DNA: TGTGCCAGCAGCCCCACAGGGAACTATGGCTACACCTTC.

The chain couples TRBV18 to TRBJ1-3, with D possibly TRBD1 on 6 matching bases. Germline CDR1 KGHSH, CDR2 LQKENI. Trimming shortened V by 4 bases and J by 2 bases, and 12 bases separated the two germline ends. The CDR3 is 15 residues long. CDR3 protein: CASSLYRETGNTIYF. The CDR3 region has the DNA TGTGCCAGCTCACTATACAGGGAGACTGGAAACACCATATATTTT. The variable domain in full, completed from reference TRBV18 and TRBJ1-3, reads NAGVMQNPRHLVRRRGQEARLRCSPMKGHSHVYWYRQLPEEGLKFMVYLQKENIIDESGMPKERFSAEFPKEGPSILRIQQVVRGDSAAYFCASSLYRETGNTIYFGEGSWLTVV.

The genes are TRBV10-2 and TRBJ2-5, with D perhaps matching TRBD2 (6 bases). CDR3 size: 15 residues. The germline gives CDR1 WSHSY, CDR2 SAAADI. V lost 4 bases to trimming and J lost 4 bases, with 16 bases between them. The CDR3 DNA follows: TGCGCCAGCAGTGTGCGAGCGGGCGGGCGAGAGACCCAGTACTTC. Amino acids: CASSVRAGGRETQYF.

The rearrangement links TRBV27 to TRBJ2-1; 7 nucleotides line up with TRBD1. After removal of 6 bases from V and 1 base from J, the junction contained 6 bases not matched to a gene. The CDR3 totals 15 residues. Looked up from germline, CDR1 is MNHEY and CDR2 is SMNVEV (reference sequence). CDR3 in DNA: TGTGCCAGCAGCCCAGACAGGGTATCCTACAATGAGCAGTTCTTC. As protein: CASSPDRVSYNEQFF.

V and J are TRBV28 and TRBJ1-2; a weak D match, TRBD1 (6 bases). The CDR3 is 17 residues long. V was shortened by 5 bases and J by 6 bases, with 25 bases between the two germline ends. Germline-derived CDR1 and CDR2 are MDHEN and SYDVKM. The CDR3 bases are TGTGCCAGCAGTCCCTCAGGGGCTTATCAGGTCAGACATGGCTACACCTTC. This encodes CASSPSGAYQVRHGYTF.

About this clone: At one end, the junction sequence differs from germline, possibly due to a read error. This chain links TRBV4-1 with TRBJ2-1, with D uncertain. CDR3 size: 14 residues. CDR1 and CDR2 (germline): MGHRA, YSYEKL. The CDR3 DNA follows: TGCGCCAGCAGCGAAGACACAGCCTACAATGAGCAGTTCTTC. Protein sequence: CASSEDTAYNEQFF.

The chain recombines TRBV4-3 with TRBJ2-7; 8 bases are a match to TRBD2. The CDR3 has 17 amino acids. Germline V gene data show CDR1 as LGHNA and CDR2 as YSLEER. J gave up 1 base and V 1 base, and 9 bases lay outside the gene matches. CDR3 amino acids: CASSQGSAGTRSYEQYF. CDR3 in DNA: TGCGCCAGCAGCCAAGGTTCCGCTGGGACTAGATCCTACGAGCAGTACTTC.

With respect to this clone: The same CDR3 also results from other DNA sequences found in this sample. The CDR3 here is CASSPGTDYGYTF. Written as DNA, the CDR3 is TGTGCCAGCTCACCCGGGACAGATTATGGCTACACCTTC. The J gene is TRBJ1-2, the V gene TRBV18; TRBD1 matches at 7 bases. Per the germline V gene, CDR1 is KGHSH and CDR2 is LQKENI. The trim removed 3 bases at V and 5 bases at J, leaving 3 bases unmatched. The CDR3 runs to 13 residues.

The chain has TRBV6-5 and TRBJ2-2, with 7 nucleotides matching TRBD1. CDR1 and CDR2 from the germline V gene are MNHEY and SVGAGI. CDR3 length: 14 amino acids. The junction had 5 bases not matched to a gene; V was cut back by 6 bases and J by 4 bases. CDR3 coding DNA: TGTGCCAGCAGGAACAGGGGCGGCACCGGGGAGCTGTTTTTT. This encodes CASRNRGGTGELFF.

The J gene is TRBJ1-5, the V gene TRBV5-8; D is undetermined. Trimming removed 0 bases at V and 11 bases at J, with 6 bases between. The CDR3 length is 11 residues. Germline CDR1 SGHTS, CDR2 YDEGEE. As DNA, the CDR3 is TGTGCCAGCAGCTTGGGGATTTCCCAGCATTTT. As protein: CASSLGISQHF.

The chain joins TRBV29-1 to TRBJ2-2; 7 nucleotides match TRBD2. With 7 bases clipped from V and 6 bases from J, the junction kept 11 bases outside the gene matches. Germline CDR1 reads SQVTM; CDR2 reads ANQGSEA. The CDR3 is made up of 14 amino acids. Written as DNA, the CDR3 is TGCAGCGCCACACGATGGGGGGGTTCCGGGGAGCTGTTTTTT. Protein product: CSATRWGGSGELFF.

Here the CDR3 reads CASGRGGPLSATNEKLFF. The CDR3 DNA is TGTGCCAGCGGCCGGGGGGGTCCCCTCAGTGCAACTAATGAAAAACTGTTTTTT. This chain connects TRBV28 to TRBJ1-4, with D possibly being TRBD1 (5 bases). The CDR3 is made up of 18 amino acids. With 8 bases removed from V and 0 bases from J, the gap between germline ends came to 22 bases. Germline V gene sequence: CDR1 MDHEN, CDR2 SYDVKM.

The chain joins TRBV5-1 to TRBJ2-1, with 7 bases identical to TRBD2. The CDR3 has 14 amino acids. J was trimmed by 5 bases and V by 0 bases; bases with no gene match: 2. Germline-derived CDR1 and CDR2 are SGHRS and YFSETQ. This CDR3 is CASSLVAGDNEQFF. DNA of the CDR3: TGCGCCAGCAGCTTGGTAGCGGGCGACAATGAGCAGTTCTTC.

This clone was counted between two and nine times. This chain connects TRBV5-6 to TRBJ1-3; 7 bases line up with TRBD1. V lost 3 bases to trimming and J lost 4 bases; unmatched junction nucleotides: 7. Germline CDR1 reads SGHDT; CDR2 reads YYEEEE. CDR3 length: 15 residues. The DNA for the CDR3 is TGTGCCAGCAGCTCGCCGACAGGGAAGGGAAACACCATATATTTT. Translation: CASSSPTGKGNTIYF.

The chain carries TRBV28 and TRBJ1-2; 10 bases align to TRBD1. Germline loops: CDR1 MDHEN, CDR2 SYDVKM. V shed 5 bases, J shed 10 bases, and the junction held 10 bases outside the gene matches. The CDR3 loop spans 14 amino acids. The CDR3 region is CASSTPGQGKDYTF. In nucleotides, the CDR3 is TGTGCCAGCAGTACACCGGGACAGGGGAAGGACTACACCTTC.

This clone was counted between two and nine times. This chain links TRBV5-1 with TRBJ1-1, with TRBD1 identical over 7 bases. V shed 7 bases, J shed 6 bases, and the junction held 6 bases outside the gene matches. Germline V gene sequence: CDR1 SGHRS, CDR2 YFSETQ. The CDR3 spans 12 residues. CDR3 residues: CASRTGTAEAFF. CDR3 DNA: TGCGCCAGCCGCACCGGGACAGCTGAAGCTTTCTTT.

V is TRBV5-6 and J is TRBJ2-1; D unresolved. V was trimmed by 6 bases and J by 0 bases, leaving 16 bases between them. The CDR3 spans 16 residues. Germline V gene lookup returns CDR1 SGHDT and CDR2 YYEEEE. In DNA form, the CDR3 reads TGTGCCAGCAACTCGGACGGACCGAGCTCCTACAATGAGCAGTTCTTC. Translation gives CASNSDGPSSYNEQFF.

This clone showed up just a few times. V usage is TRBV28 and J usage is TRBJ1-2; D remains ambiguous. Trimming cost V 6 bases and J 0 bases, with 8 bases left between them. In germline, CDR1 is MDHEN, CDR2 SYDVKM. This CDR3 comprises 13 residues. The CDR3 here is CASSQTPNYGYTF. DNA of the CDR3: TGTGCCAGCAGCCAGACACCTAACTATGGCTACACCTTC.

The gene calls are TRBV27 and TRBJ1-2; 9 positions agree with TRBD1. The CDR3 has 15 amino acids. After removal of 6 bases from V and 4 bases from J, the junction contained 9 bases not matched to a gene. Germline loops: CDR1 MNHEY, CDR2 SMNVEV (reference sequence). Here the CDR3 reads CASSTQQGAGYGYTF. The CDR3 nucleotides read TGTGCCAGCAGCACCCAACAGGGGGCTGGCTATGGCTACACCTTC.

CDR3 in amino acids: CASSYSSGSSYEQYF. CDR3 nucleotides: TGTGCCAGCAGTTACTCGTCCGGGAGCTCCTACGAGCAGTACTTC. The chain combines TRBV6-5 with TRBJ2-7; D possibly corresponds to TRBD2 (6 bases). The germline CDR1 and CDR2 sequences are MNHEY and SVGAGI. This CDR3 is built from 15 residues. The V and J ends lost 0 bases and 0 bases respectively, with 9 bases between them.